Shown below are 5 T cell receptor beta chains from a single sample sequenced in a study of metastatic and nonmetastatic thyroid tumors. Before thyroid surgery, none of the patients had received any treatment. TCRdb reanalyzed the PCR reads via MiXCR. The sample holds 30,000 to 35,000 clones, 20% to 25% seen once. The sample was tumor tissue. All receptors come from a male donor with papillary thyroid cancer or a benign thyroid nodule (not recorded which). Some clones in this sample may be carry-over from other donors' samples.

This clone was seen repeatedly, ten times or more. The chain uses TRBV29-1 and TRBJ2-2; TRBD1 matches at 10 bases. Germline CDR1 is SQVTM and CDR2 is ANQGSEA. V lost 7 bases, J lost 2 bases, and 4 bases stayed unmatched. The CDR3 is 14 amino acids. CDR3 in amino acids: CSGWDRGNTGELFF. The CDR3 nucleotides read TGCAGCGGATGGGACAGGGGAAACACCGGGGAGCTGTTTTTT.

This chain joins TRBV11-2 and TRBJ2-3; 13 bases match TRBD2. The V and J ends lost 4 bases and 4 bases, in that order; junction bases with no gene match: 11. The CDR3 is 18 residues long. Germline V gene data show CDR1 as SGHAT and CDR2 as FQNNGV. CDR3 protein: CASSYRGTSGRVADTQYF. The CDR3 region has the DNA TGTGCCAGCAGCTACAGGGGTACTAGCGGGAGGGTAGCAGATACGCAGTATTTT.

This clone has a count of ten or more. V usage is TRBV20-1 and J usage is TRBJ2-1, with D maybe TRBD2 (5 bases). The CDR3 contains 14 residues. V lost 3 bases to trimming and J lost 8 bases, with 17 bases between them. Germline-derived CDR1 and CDR2 are DFQATT and SNEGSKA (reference sequence). CDR3 nucleotide sequence: TGCAGTGCTAGCCCGGGGTCCTACGAACATGAGCAGTTCTTC. It yields the protein CSASPGSYEHEQFF.

This clone was counted at least ten times. The chain's CDR3 is CSASTGFTDTQYF. CDR3 sequence (DNA): TGCAGTGCTAGCACAGGATTCACAGATACGCAGTATTTT. V and J are TRBV20-1 and TRBJ2-3; D perhaps matches TRBD1 (5 bases). The ends were cut back, 3 bases at V and 2 bases at J, with 9 bases in the middle. The CDR3 runs 13 residues. Germline V lookup: CDR1 DFQATT, CDR2 SNEGSKA (reference sequence).

On this clone itself: With a much larger clone just one base away, this may be a read error. In the same sample, other DNA sequences code for this CDR3. The rearrangement links TRBV11-2 to TRBJ1-6; the D gene is possibly TRBD1 (5 bases). The CDR3 has 19 amino acids. The germline CDR1 and CDR2 sequences are SGHAT and FQNNGV. The CDR3 DNA sequence: TGCGCCAGCAGCTTAGGGGCAAAGTCGGGTCTTTCCTATAATTCACCCCTCCACTTT. It codes for CASSLGAKSGLSYNSPLHF. The full variable domain, completed using reference TRBV11-2 and TRBJ1-6, is EAGVAQSPRYKIIEKRQSVAFWCNPISGHATLYWYQQILGQGPKLLIQFQNNGVVDDSQLPKDRFSAERLKGVDSTLKIQPAKLEDSAVYLCASSLGAKSGLSYNSPLHFGNGTRLTVT.